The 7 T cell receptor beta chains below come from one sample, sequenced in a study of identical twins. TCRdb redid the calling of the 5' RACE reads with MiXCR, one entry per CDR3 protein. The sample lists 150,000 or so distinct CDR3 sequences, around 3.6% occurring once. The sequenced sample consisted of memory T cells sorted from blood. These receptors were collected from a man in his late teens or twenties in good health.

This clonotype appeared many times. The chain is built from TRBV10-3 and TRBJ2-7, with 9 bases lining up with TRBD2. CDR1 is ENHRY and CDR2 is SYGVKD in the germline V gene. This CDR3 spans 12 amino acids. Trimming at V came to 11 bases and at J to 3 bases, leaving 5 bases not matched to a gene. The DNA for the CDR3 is TGTGCCGTCAATAGCGGGAGCTACGAGCAGTACTTC. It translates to CAVNSGSYEQYF.

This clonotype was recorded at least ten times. CDR3 in amino acids: CASSIGVFGNEQFF. DNA for the CDR3: TGTGCCAGTAGTATTGGGGTATTCGGCAATGAGCAGTTCTTC. The chain recombines TRBV19 with TRBJ2-1; no definite D call. Between the trimmed V and J ends, which lost 3 bases and 6 bases, there was a span of 12 bases. Germline CDR1 LNHDA, CDR2 SQIVND (reference sequence). The CDR3 is made up of 14 amino acids.

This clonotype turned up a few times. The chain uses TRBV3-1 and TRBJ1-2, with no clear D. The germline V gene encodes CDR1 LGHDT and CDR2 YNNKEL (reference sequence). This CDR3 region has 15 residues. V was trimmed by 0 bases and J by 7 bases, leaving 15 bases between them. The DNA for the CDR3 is TGTGCCAGCAGCCAAGAATCTTTGAAAGATCCTGGCTACACCTTC. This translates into CASSQESLKDPGYTF.

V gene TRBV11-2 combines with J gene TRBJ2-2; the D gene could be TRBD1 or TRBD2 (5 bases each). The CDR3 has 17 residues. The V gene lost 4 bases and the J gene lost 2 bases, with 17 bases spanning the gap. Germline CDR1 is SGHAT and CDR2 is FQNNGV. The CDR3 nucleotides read TGTGCCAGCAGCTCACTGAGGGACGGATTAAACACCGGGGAGCTGTTTTTT. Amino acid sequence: CASSSLRDGLNTGELFF.

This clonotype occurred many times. The CDR3 sequence: CASSLGELNTEAFF. The CDR3 DNA reads TGCGCCAGCAGCTTAGGGGAATTGAACACTGAAGCTTTCTTT. The chain recombines TRBV5-1 with TRBJ1-1; maybe TRBD1 (5 bases). Trimming stripped 2 bases from V and 0 bases from J, with 8 bases between. The CDR3 has 14 amino acids. The germline CDR1 and CDR2 sequences are SGHRS and YFSETQ.

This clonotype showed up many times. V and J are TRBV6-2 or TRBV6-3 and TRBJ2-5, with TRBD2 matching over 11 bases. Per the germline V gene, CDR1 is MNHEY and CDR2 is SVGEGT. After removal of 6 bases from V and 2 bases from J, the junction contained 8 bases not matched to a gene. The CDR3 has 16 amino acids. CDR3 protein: CASSPYSGRGQETQYF. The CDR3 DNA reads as TGTGCCAGCAGCCCCTATAGCGGGAGGGGGCAAGAGACCCAGTACTTC.

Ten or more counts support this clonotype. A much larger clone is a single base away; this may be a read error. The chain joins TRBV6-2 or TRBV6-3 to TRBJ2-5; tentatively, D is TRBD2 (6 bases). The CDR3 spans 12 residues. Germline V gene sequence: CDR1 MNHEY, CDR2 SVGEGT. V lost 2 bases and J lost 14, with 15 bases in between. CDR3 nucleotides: TGTGCCAGCAGTTACGCGGGGATGGCGGAATACTTC. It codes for CASSYAGMAEYF.